The T cell receptor (beta chain) under discussion was sequenced for a study of blood T cells in healthy people across ages. V lost 5 bases to trimming and J lost 0 bases; unmatched junction nucleotides: 4. Germline loops: CDR1 SNHLY, CDR2 FYNNEI. The length of the CDR3 is 14 residues. Each of the donors had approximately 10 milliliters of peripheral blood drawn into EDTA-treated Vacutainer tubes. With a J-beta primer mix and a sample-barcoded 5' primer, a second PCR ran 7 to 11 cycles. Using its own MiXCR run on the 5' RACE reads, TCRdb lists one record per CDR3 protein. The sample has 910,000 or so distinct CDR3 sequences; roughly 51% are singletons.

The chain employs TRBV2 and TRBJ2-7; TRBD1 aligns across 7 bases. The sample taken for sequencing was blood. This sequence originates from a woman aged 55-70 years in good health. The CDR3: CASSTDRVSYEQYF. The CDR3 DNA sequence: TGTGCCAGCAGTACAGACAGGGTCTCCTACGAGCAGTACTTC.